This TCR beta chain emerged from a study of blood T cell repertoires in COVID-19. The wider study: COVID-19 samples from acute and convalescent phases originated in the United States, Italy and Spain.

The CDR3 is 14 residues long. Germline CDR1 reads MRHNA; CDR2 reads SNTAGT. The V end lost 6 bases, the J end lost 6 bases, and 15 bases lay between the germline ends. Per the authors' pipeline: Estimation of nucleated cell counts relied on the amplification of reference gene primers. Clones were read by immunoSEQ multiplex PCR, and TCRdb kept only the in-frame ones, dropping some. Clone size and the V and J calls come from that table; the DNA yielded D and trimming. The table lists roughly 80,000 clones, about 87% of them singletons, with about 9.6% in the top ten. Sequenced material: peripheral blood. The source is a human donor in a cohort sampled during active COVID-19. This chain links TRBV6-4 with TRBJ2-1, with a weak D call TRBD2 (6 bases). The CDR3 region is CASRPGLDVNEQFF. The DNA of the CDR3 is TGTGCCAGCAGACCGGGACTGGATGTCAATGAGCAGTTCTTC.